The T cell receptor (beta chain) described here comes from a study of lymphopenia after photon versus proton radiotherapy (dated 2019 in TCRdb). Regarding the research as a whole: The study compared the immunological effects of photon versus proton radiation therapy in patients with gastrointestinal tumors who developed high-grade lymphopenia. The cohort comprised more than 15 patients with gastrointestinal tumors who received either photon or proton therapy and then developed lymphopenia. The goal of the study was to characterize the differences between the two radiation modalities in how they affect the immune system. The investigation overall reported the following: After the lymphocyte count nadir, oligoclonal expansion, especially of CD8+ Temra cells, was observed in photon-treated repertoires, and the drop in diversity was driven by this expansion. The survival association was assessed only in patients who died, and better survival with proton therapy was presented by the authors as a possibility rather than a demonstrated result. During treatment, patients who received photon therapy lost naive T cells and TCR diversity and gained effector/memory populations, whereas patients who received proton therapy remained relatively stable. Among patients across the cohort who died, overall survival time showed an inverse correlation with a larger post-nadir drop in TCR diversity.

As concerns this clone: Its target antigen remains unknown. One base away there is no much larger clone; base qualities are not given.

The library was built by means of the immunoSEQ multiplex PCR assay. T cell repertoires were profiled with deep sequencing of rearranged TCR beta loci together with multiparametric flow cytometry. Held by TCRdb, this immuneACCESS table contains in-frame sequences only and omits some clones. Under half of the omission traces to an unresolved V gene where checked; the cause of the rest is unknown. The sample includes approximately 150,000 clones, with about 85% observed a single time. Jointly, the top ten make up about 4.4% of the sample. The germline V gene (reference sequence) provides CDR1 LNHDA and CDR2 SQIVND. The CDR3, cysteine through phenylalanine, is 15 amino acids long. Here the CDR3 DNA is all that survives: 45 bases in frame from base 1. A distance of 7 bases separates the germline ends of V and J, which lose 1 base and 0 bases respectively.

The specimen was peripheral blood, collected from a patient treated with photon-based radiotherapy. The chain is assembled from TRBV19 and TRBJ1-5, with an unclear D gene assignment. This clonotype was obtained from a man in his fifties with gastric cancer. The CDR3 sequence is CASSIGAVSNQPQHF. The nucleotides are TGTGCCAGTAGTATAGGGGCAGTTAGCAATCAGCCCCAGCATTTT.